The entry below gives a single TCR beta chain sequence along with its context. The data originate from a study of T cell responses to AZD1222 COVID-19 vaccine. Per germline, CDR1 MNHNY and CDR2 SVGAGI (reference sequence). The CDR3 is 16 amino acids. Losses at the gene ends were 2 bases for V and 3 bases for J; bases not matched to a gene: 6. Method: immunoSEQ multiplex PCR; TCRdb's copy keeps in-frame clones and lacks some. The sample comprises about 140,000 clones, 70% to 90% of which are singletons, and about 3.4% rests with the top ten. The V and J genes are TRBV6-6 and TRBJ2-1; 8 bases agree with TRBD1. The TCR was taken from an adult who received the AZD1222 COVID-19 vaccine. Sequencing used peripheral blood, obtained 28 days after the second AZD1222 dose. CDR3 nucleotides: TGTGCCAGCAGTTACGCAGCCGGGACAGGCTACAATGAGCAGTTCTTC. It is translated as CASSYAAGTGYNEQFF.